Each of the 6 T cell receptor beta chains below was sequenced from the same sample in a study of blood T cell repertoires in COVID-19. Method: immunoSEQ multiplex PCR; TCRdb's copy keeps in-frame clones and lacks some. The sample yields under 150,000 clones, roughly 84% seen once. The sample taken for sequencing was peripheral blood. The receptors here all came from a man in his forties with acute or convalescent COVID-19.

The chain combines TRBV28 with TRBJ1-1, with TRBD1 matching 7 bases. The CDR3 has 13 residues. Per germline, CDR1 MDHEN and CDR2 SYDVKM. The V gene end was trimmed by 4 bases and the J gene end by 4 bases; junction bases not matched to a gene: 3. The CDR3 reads CASSWTGSTEAFF. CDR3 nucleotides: TGTGCCAGCAGTTGGACAGGCTCCACTGAAGCTTTCTTT. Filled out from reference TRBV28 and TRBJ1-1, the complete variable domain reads DVKVTQSSRYLVKRTGEKVFLECVQDMDHENMFWYRQDPGLGLRLIYFSYDVKMKEKGDIPEGYSVSREKKERFSLILESASTNQTSMYLCASSWTGSTEAFFGQGTRLTVV.

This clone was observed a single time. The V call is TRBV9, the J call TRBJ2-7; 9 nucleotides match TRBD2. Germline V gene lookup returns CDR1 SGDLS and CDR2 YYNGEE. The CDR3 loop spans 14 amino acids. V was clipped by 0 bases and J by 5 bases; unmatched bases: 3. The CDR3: CASSVGTSAHEQYF. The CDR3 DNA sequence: TGTGCCAGCAGCGTAGGGACTAGCGCCCACGAGCAGTACTTC. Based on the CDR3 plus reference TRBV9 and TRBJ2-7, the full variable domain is DSGVTQTPKHLITATGQRVTLRCSPRSGDLSVYWYQQSLDQGLQFLIQYYNGEERAKGNILERFSAQQFPDLHSELNLSSLELGDSALYFCASSVGTSAHEQYFGPGTRLTVT.

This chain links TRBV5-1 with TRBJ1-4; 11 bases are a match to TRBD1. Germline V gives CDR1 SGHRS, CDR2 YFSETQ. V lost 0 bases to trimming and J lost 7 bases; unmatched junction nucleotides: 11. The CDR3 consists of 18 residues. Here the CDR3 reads CASSLGRDRGTSGEKLFF. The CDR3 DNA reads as TGCGCCAGCAGCTTGGGCCGGGACAGGGGGACGAGTGGTGAAAAACTGTTTTTT.

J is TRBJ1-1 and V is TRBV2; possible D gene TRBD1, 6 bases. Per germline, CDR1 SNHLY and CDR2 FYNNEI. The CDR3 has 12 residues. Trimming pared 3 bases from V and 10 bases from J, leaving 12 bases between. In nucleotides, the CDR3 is TGTGCCAGCAGTGAGTTAGGGACACTAGCTTTCTTT. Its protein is CASSELGTLAFF.

CDR3 amino acids: CASSPQARGQYEQYF. The CDR3, as DNA: TGTGCCAGCAGTCCCCAGGCCAGGGGGCAGTACGAGCAGTACTTC. V and J are TRBV27 and TRBJ2-7; 8 positions agree with TRBD1. This CDR3 spans 15 amino acids. The trim removed 5 bases at V and 4 bases at J, leaving 10 bases unmatched. The germline V gene has CDR1 MNHEY and CDR2 SMNVEV (reference sequence).

The CDR3 is CSSGLAGYDEQFF. The CDR3 bases are TGCAGCTCGGGACTAGCGGGGTACGATGAGCAGTTCTTC. This chain links TRBV29-1 with TRBJ2-1; TRBD2 agrees at 13 bases. V lost 8 bases to trimming and J lost 8 bases; unmatched junction nucleotides: 6. The CDR3 spans 13 residues. The V gene's germline CDR1 is SQVTM and CDR2 ANQGSEA.